This passage covers 29 T cell receptor beta chains from one sample sequenced in a study of blood T cell repertoires in COVID-19. This table comes from immunoSEQ multiplex PCR, and its TCRdb copy is limited to in-frame clones, with some not included. The sample comprises around 140,000 clones, roughly four fifths of which are singletons, and around 3.2% rests with the top ten. Sequenced: PBMCs or T cells enriched from blood (not recorded which). The receptor set was obtained from a woman aged 45-59 years with acute COVID-19.

This chain connects TRBV5-1 to TRBJ1-2; 12 nucleotides align to TRBD1. In germline, CDR1 is SGHRS, CDR2 YFSETQ. Germline trimming cut 4 bases from V and 4 bases from J; bases unmatched to any gene: 14. The CDR3 consists of 18 residues. CDR3 bases: TGCGCCAGCAGCGGAACCGGGACAGGGGGCAAGGTAGTCTATGGCTACACCTTC. This codes for CASSGTGTGGKVVYGYTF.

V usage is TRBV5-1 and J usage is TRBJ2-1; D possibly corresponds to TRBD1 (5 bases). The CDR3 totals 14 residues. Germline CDR1 reads SGHRS; CDR2 reads YFSETQ. Trimming removed 4 bases at V and 6 bases at J, with 14 bases between. The CDR3 reads CASSMNTGRNEQFF. The DNA of the CDR3 is TGCGCCAGCAGCATGAACACAGGACGCAATGAGCAGTTCTTC.

This chain links TRBV24-1 with TRBJ2-5; TRBD2 matches at 8 bases. V lost 3 bases and J lost 2; bases outside the gene matches: 10. CDR1 and CDR2 from the germline V gene are KGHDR and SFDVKD. This CDR3 comprises 17 residues. The CDR3 sequence: CATSDPRGGRSQETQYF. CDR3 nucleotides: TGTGCCACCAGTGATCCCAGAGGCGGGAGGTCACAAGAGACCCAGTACTTC.

The chain has TRBV5-8 and TRBJ2-1; 10 bases align to TRBD2. Unmatched junction bases numbered 4, after V lost 4 bases and J lost 0 bases. Germline CDR1 SGHTS, CDR2 YDEGEE. The CDR3 is 16 residues long. Written as DNA, the CDR3 is TGTGCCAGCAGCCTCGGACTAGCGGCCTCCTACAATGAGCAGTTCTTC. It is translated as CASSLGLAASYNEQFF.

The J gene is TRBJ1-2, the V gene TRBV5-1; possibly TRBD1 for D (6 bases). The CDR3 is 16 amino acids. Trimming removed 0 bases at V and 2 bases at J, with 14 bases between. CDR1 SGHRS and CDR2 YFSETQ come from the germline V gene. CDR3 coding DNA: TGCGCCAGCAGCTTGGCTGGGGGGGGGCCAAACTATGGCTACACCTTC. The encoded protein is CASSLAGGGPNYGYTF.

The chain combines TRBV24-1 with TRBJ2-5; no firm D call. This CDR3 contains 15 residues. V gave up 4 bases and J gave up 4 bases, with 15 bases separating them. Germline V gene lookup returns CDR1 KGHDR and CDR2 SFDVKD. The CDR3 is CATSDSDSTGETQYF. The CDR3 nucleotides read TGTGCCACCAGTGACTCTGACTCCACTGGAGAGACCCAGTACTTC.

J is TRBJ1-1 and V is TRBV27; TRBD1 might be the D (6 bases). The CDR3 sequence is 15 residues long. Trimming removed 3 bases at V and 1 base at J, with 12 bases between. From germline, CDR1 is MNHEY and CDR2 SMNVEV (reference sequence). The CDR3 DNA reads as TGTGCCAGCAGTTTTCGGCAGGGGAGGAACACTGAAGCTTTCTTT. Encoded protein: CASSFRQGRNTEAFF.

The V gene is TRBV11-2, the J gene TRBJ2-5, with D possibly matching TRBD2 (6 bases). Trimming removed 2 bases from V and 2 bases from J, with 15 bases in between. Per the germline V gene, CDR1 is SGHAT and CDR2 is FQNNGV. This CDR3 has 16 residues. The CDR3 loop is CASSLNYRRGQETQYF. CDR3 nucleotide sequence: TGTGCCAGCAGCTTAAATTATAGGAGGGGACAAGAGACCCAGTACTTC.

V is TRBV7-2 and J is TRBJ2-1; D perhaps matches TRBD2 (7 bases). V was trimmed by 11 bases and J by 5 bases, leaving 34 bases between them. The CDR3 totals 19 residues. Germline CDR1 SGHTA, CDR2 FQGNSA. CDR3 DNA: TGTGCCTGTAAACCCTCGGGGGGCGCGTGGAGGCAGGGAGACAATGAGCAGTTCTTC. It encodes CACKPSGGAWRQGDNEQFF.

This chain connects TRBV28 to TRBJ1-2; D not certain. Germline CDR1 and CDR2: MDHEN and SYDVKM. This CDR3 contains 12 residues. With 5 bases removed from V and 4 bases from J, the gap between germline ends came to 8 bases. The CDR3 loop reads CASSQNTYGYTF. The DNA for the CDR3 is TGTGCCAGCAGTCAAAACACCTATGGCTACACCTTC.

The V and J genes are TRBV5-1 and TRBJ2-7; possible D gene TRBD1, 5 bases. The CDR3 runs 14 residues. Trimming removed 4 bases from V and 1 base from J, with 12 bases in between. Germline V gene sequence: CDR1 SGHRS, CDR2 YFSETQ. CDR3 protein: CASSPSDTSYEQYF. DNA for the CDR3: TGCGCCAGCAGCCCCTCGGACACGTCCTACGAGCAGTACTTC.

The chain recombines TRBV21-1 with TRBJ2-5; no check of the table's D call, TRBD1, against the DNA was made. TRBV21-1 counts as a pseudogene. The CDR3 totals 16 residues. As DNA, the CDR3 is TGTGCCAGCAGCAAAGTGGGATGGGCAGGGTTAGAGACCCAGTACTTC. Its translation is CASSKVGWAGLETQYF.

J is TRBJ2-7 and V is TRBV18; possibly TRBD1 for D (6 bases). The germline V gene has CDR1 KGHSH and CDR2 LQKENI. This CDR3 spans 14 amino acids. The ends were cut back, 5 bases at V and 0 bases at J, with 11 bases in the middle. CDR3 nucleotide sequence: TGTGCCAGCTCAACGGACAGTTACTCCTACGAGCAGTACTTC. Translation gives CASSTDSYSYEQYF.

This chain uses TRBV10-3 with TRBJ1-5; TRBD1 matches 9 bases. With 3 bases clipped from V and 6 bases from J, the junction kept 12 bases outside the gene matches. Germline V gene lookup returns CDR1 ENHRY and CDR2 SYGVKD. This CDR3 has 17 amino acids. CDR3 residues: CAISDVAGTGSIQPQHF. CDR3 sequence (DNA): TGTGCCATCAGTGATGTTGCAGGGACAGGGTCAATTCAGCCCCAGCATTTT.

This clone was counted once. V usage is TRBV10-2 and J usage is TRBJ2-5, with TRBD2 as a possible D gene (5 bases). Per germline, CDR1 WSHSY and CDR2 SAAADI. V shed 0 bases and J shed 1 base, with 9 bases lying between them. The CDR3 is 15 residues long. CDR3 nucleotides: TGCGCCAGCAGTGAGTCAGGGAGTTCCCAAGAGACCCAGTACTTC. This translates into CASSESGSSQETQYF.

The J gene is TRBJ2-6, the V gene TRBV9, with a possible D match to TRBD2 (5 bases). From germline, CDR1 is SGDLS and CDR2 YYNGEE. This CDR3 has 13 residues. The V gene lost 4 bases and the J gene lost 4 bases, with 6 bases spanning the gap. The CDR3 nucleotides are TGTGCCAGCAGCCCGGGGGGGGCCAACGTCCTGACTTTC. This sequence encodes CASSPGGANVLTF. Drawing the rest from reference TRBV9 and TRBJ2-6, the complete variable domain is DSGVTQTPKHLITATGQRVTLRCSPRSGDLSVYWYQQSLDQGLQFLIQYYNGEERAKGNILERFSAQQFPDLHSELNLSSLELGDSALYFCASSPGGANVLTFGAGSRLTVL.

The genes are TRBV5-1 and TRBJ2-7; 7 bases line up with TRBD1. Trimming removed 0 bases from V and 3 bases from J; junction bases left unmatched: 3. CDR1 is SGHRS and CDR2 is YFSETQ in the germline V gene. CDR3 size: 14 residues. CDR3 coding DNA: TGCGCCAGCAGCTTGGGACAGGGAGTCTACGAGCAGTACTTC. Its protein is CASSLGQGVYEQYF.

The CDR3 here is CASSGSGTSSYNEQFF. In nucleotides, the CDR3 is TGTGCCAGCAGTGGTAGCGGGACGAGCTCCTACAATGAGCAGTTCTTC. The V gene is TRBV28, the J gene TRBJ2-1; 8 nucleotides line up with TRBD2. The V segment lost 5 bases and the J segment 0 bases; nucleotides outside the gene matches: 6. The CDR3 is made up of 16 amino acids. The V gene's germline CDR1 is MDHEN and CDR2 SYDVKM.

The J gene is TRBJ1-2, the V gene TRBV7-2, with 8 bases that match TRBD1. The ends lost 4 bases at V and 6 bases at J; junction bases unmatched: 7. CDR3 length: 14 residues. Germline V CDR1 and CDR2: SGHTA, FQGNSA. CDR3 amino acids: CASSSYQGADGYTF. CDR3 coding DNA: TGTGCCAGCAGCTCTTACCAGGGGGCAGATGGCTACACCTTC.

J is TRBJ1-5 and V is TRBV9; D might be TRBD1 (6 bases). The CDR3 is 15 amino acids. Germline V CDR1 and CDR2: SGDLS, YYNGEE. Trimming left V 1 base short and J 7 bases short, with 15 bases between. Written as DNA, the CDR3 is TGTGCCAGCAGCGTATCTTGGGGGCTGGGACAGCCCCAGCATTTT. As protein: CASSVSWGLGQPQHF.

This clone was counted between two and nine times. This sequence joins TRBV4-3 and TRBJ1-1, with a possible D match to TRBD1 (6 bases). Germline V CDR1 and CDR2: LGHNA, YSLEER. The V and J ends lost 0 bases and 3 bases respectively, with 8 bases between them. The CDR3 contains 14 residues. CDR3: CASSQENRDTEAFF. The CDR3 coding sequence is TGCGCCAGCAGCCAAGAGAACAGGGACACTGAAGCTTTCTTT.

The chain combines TRBV29-1 with TRBJ2-3, with a weak D call TRBD2 (6 bases). Trimming took 8 bases from V and 3 from J, leaving 12 bases between them. This CDR3 is 12 amino acids long. Germline assignment: CDR1 SQVTM and CDR2 ANQGSEA. The CDR3 sequence: CSTRRGTDTQYF. In nucleotides, the CDR3 is TGCAGCACGAGGAGGGGAACAGATACGCAGTATTTT.

The genes are TRBV6-1 and TRBJ2-2; unclear D gene. Per germline, CDR1 MNHNS and CDR2 SASEGT. V was trimmed by 5 bases and J by 4 bases, leaving 14 bases between them. This CDR3 spans 15 amino acids. For the CDR3, the DNA is TGTGCCAGCAGTTCTACCAGGAAAGGCACCGGGGAGCTGTTTTTT. It encodes CASSSTRKGTGELFF.

This clone was seen only once. This chain joins TRBV10-3 and TRBJ1-1; D gene ambiguous. Germline V gene lookup returns CDR1 ENHRY and CDR2 SYGVKD. This CDR3 region has 15 residues. V was trimmed by 0 bases and J by 1 base, leaving 9 bases between them. The CDR3 spells CAISESIAGNTEAFF. The CDR3 DNA is TGTGCCATCAGTGAGTCTATCGCGGGGAACACTGAAGCTTTCTTT.

The chain has TRBV7-8 and TRBJ1-6, with D possibly being TRBD1 (5 bases). Germline loops: CDR1 SGHVS, CDR2 FQNEAQ. Trimming took 4 bases from V and 2 from J, leaving 18 bases between them. There are 18 residues in the CDR3. This CDR3 is CASSSPTGAGPYNSPLHF. DNA of the CDR3: TGTGCCAGCAGCTCGCCCACAGGCGCCGGACCCTATAATTCACCCCTCCACTTT.

This rearrangement joins TRBV27 to TRBJ2-3, with a possible D match to TRBD2 (7 bases). Germline V CDR1 and CDR2: MNHEY, SMNVEV (reference sequence). This CDR3 has 18 amino acids. Trimming shortened V by 5 bases and J by 4 bases, and 25 bases separated the two germline ends. The CDR3 here is CASSPPPRGGEPADTQYF. DNA for the CDR3: TGTGCCAGCAGTCCACCCCCGAGGGGGGGCGAACCGGCAGATACGCAGTATTTT.

CDR3 in amino acids: CASSFQGNTEAFF. CDR3 bases: TGTGCCAGCAGCTTTCAGGGAAACACTGAAGCTTTCTTT. The chain couples TRBV6-5 to TRBJ1-1; perhaps TRBD1 as D (5 bases). V was cut by 6 bases and J by 2 bases, with 10 bases left in between. The CDR3 spans 13 residues. Germline values: CDR1 MNHEY, CDR2 SVGAGI.

This clone was detected once. The rearrangement uses TRBV12-3 or TRBV12-4 and TRBJ2-5, with a tentative D call TRBD2 (5 bases). Deletions cut 3 bases from V and 7 bases from J, with 9 bases between. The CDR3 extends over 12 amino acids. DNA of the CDR3: TGTGCCAGCAGTTTGAAGGGAGCGACCCAGTACTTC. The encoded protein is CASSLKGATQYF.

The rearrangement uses TRBV9 and TRBJ2-7; a possible D gene is TRBD2 (6 bases). CDR1 is SGDLS and CDR2 is YYNGEE in the germline V gene. CDR3 length: 18 amino acids. V was pared by 0 bases and J by 0 bases, with 19 bases between. CDR3 nucleotides: TGTGCCAGCAGCGTAGAAGGAGGGCTCAAACTAAACTCCTACGAGCAGTACTTC. Encoded protein: CASSVEGGLKLNSYEQYF.